This TCR beta chain emerged from a study of blood T cell repertoires in COVID-19. The overall study: COVID-19 samples collected from the United States, Italy and Spain covered acute and convalescent phases. From T cells, B-cell-depleted T cells, or PBMCs came the material, which was cDNA or gDNA.

Authors' processing steps: Estimation of nucleated cell counts relied on the amplification of reference gene primers. Data came from immunoSEQ multiplex PCR; TCRdb stores just in-frame clones and leaves some out. V and J calls and clone size are copied from that table; D and trimming were computed from the DNA. The repertoire includes more than 250,000 clones, about 82% of them detected once, and under 2% sits in the top ten. The sequencing input was peripheral blood. The source of this sequence is a woman between 50 and 59 years old with acute or convalescent COVID-19.

The CDR3 spells CASSIRQSTSEQYF. CDR3 DNA: TGTGCCAGTAGTATAAGACAGAGTACGTCGGAGCAGTACTTC. The J gene is TRBJ2-7, the V gene TRBV19; D perhaps matches TRBD1 (5 bases). Germline V gene sequence: CDR1 LNHDA, CDR2 SQIVND (reference sequence). V was cut by 2 bases and J by 7 bases, with 15 bases left in between. This CDR3 has 14 amino acids.